This is a list of T cell receptor beta chains from one sample in a study of blood T cell repertoires in COVID-19. TCRdb keeps only in-frame clones here, not all; method: immunoSEQ multiplex PCR. The sample has roughly 30,000 clones; around nine tenths are singletons. The sequenced sample was peripheral blood. The receptors were sampled from a human donor in a cohort sampled during active COVID-19. Both conserved end residues are part of each CDR3. D genes are given only for firm matches. Clone size is not always given. Where it is, it says once, few, many or a class for expanded clones.

j_gene: TRBJ2-3; v_gene: TRBV11-3; d_gene: NA; abundance: NA; CDR3nt: TGTGCCAGCAGCTTAGGCAGTAGCACAGATACGCAGTATTTT; CDR3aa: CASSLGSSTDTQYF
j_gene: TRBJ2-2; v_gene: TRBV7-2; d_gene: NA; abundance: NA; CDR3nt: TGTGCCAGCAGCTTTACTACGACCGGGGAGCTGTTTTTT; CDR3aa: CASSFTTTGELFF
j_gene: TRBJ1-5; v_gene: TRBV7-9; d_gene: TRBD1; abundance: few; CDR3nt: TGTGCCAGCAGCGGGGACAGGGGCAATCAGCCCCAGCATTTT; CDR3aa: CASSGDRGNQPQHF
j_gene: TRBJ2-2; v_gene: TRBV5-6; d_gene: TRBD1; abundance: NA; CDR3nt: TGTGCCAGCAGCTCCCTTTCAGGGGGCTACGGGAGAATTGCCGGGGAGCTGTTTTTT; CDR3aa: CASSSLSGGYGRIAGELFF
j_gene: TRBJ2-5; v_gene: TRBV11-2; d_gene: TRBD1; abundance: NA; CDR3nt: TGTGCCAGCAGCTCACCGAGCGGGACAGGGACGGAGACCCAGTACTTC; CDR3aa: CASSSPSGTGTETQYF
j_gene: TRBJ1-1; v_gene: TRBV7-8; d_gene: NA; abundance: NA; CDR3nt: TGTGCCAGCAGCTTAGCGCTTCAGGGGAACACTGAAGCTTTCTTT; CDR3aa: CASSLALQGNTEAFF
j_gene: TRBJ1-2; v_gene: TRBV5-4; d_gene: NA; abundance: NA; CDR3nt: TGTGCCAGCAGCTTCCCGGGTGACTATGGCTACACCTTC; CDR3aa: CASSFPGDYGYTF
j_gene: TRBJ1-2; v_gene: TRBV29-1; d_gene: TRBD1; abundance: few; CDR3nt: TGCAGCGCCGCAGGGGGCGTCTATGGCTACACCTTC; CDR3aa: CSAAGGVYGYTF
j_gene: TRBJ1-1; v_gene: TRBV28; d_gene: NA; abundance: NA; CDR3nt: TGTGCCAGCAGATCTGGGGGCTCACCCAACACTGAAGCTTTCTTT; CDR3aa: CASRSGGSPNTEAFF
j_gene: TRBJ1-2; v_gene: TRBV5-1; d_gene: NA; abundance: NA; CDR3nt: TGCGCCAGCAGCTTGGCGCGTAGAGGTCCGAAGGATGGCTACACCTTC; CDR3aa: CASSLARRGPKDGYTF
j_gene: TRBJ2-7; v_gene: TRBV2; d_gene: TRBD2; abundance: NA; CDR3nt: TGTGCCAGCAGCGGTAGACTAGCGGGACTCTCCTACGAGCAGTACTTC; CDR3aa: CASSGRLAGLSYEQYF
j_gene: TRBJ2-5; v_gene: TRBV12-3/TRBV12-4; d_gene: NA; abundance: NA; CDR3nt: TGTGCCAGCAGTTTAAGTGTCAGAAGGGGCCAGTACTTC; CDR3aa: CASSLSVRRGQYF
j_gene: TRBJ2-2; v_gene: TRBV7-2; d_gene: TRBD1; abundance: NA; CDR3nt: TGTGCCAGCAGCTTGGGACAGGCGAACACCGGGGAGCTGTTTTTT; CDR3aa: CASSLGQANTGELFF
j_gene: TRBJ2-5; v_gene: TRBV7-3; d_gene: TRBD1; abundance: once; CDR3nt: TGTGCCAGCAGCTTAAAGGGGGCCAGACAGACCCAAGAGACCCAGTACTTC; CDR3aa: CASSLKGARQTQETQYF
j_gene: TRBJ1-1; v_gene: TRBV13; d_gene: NA; abundance: few; CDR3nt: TGTGCCAGCAGAAATCGGAGTCCTAACACTGAAGCTTTCTTT; CDR3aa: CASRNRSPNTEAFF
j_gene: TRBJ2-7; v_gene: TRBV19; d_gene: NA; abundance: hyperexpanded; CDR3nt: TGTGCCAGTAGTAGCTACCTCGAACGCGAGCAGTACTTC; CDR3aa: CASSSYLEREQYF
j_gene: TRBJ2-3; v_gene: TRBV14; d_gene: NA; abundance: NA; CDR3nt: TGTGCCAGCAGCCAACACCGAGACAGGGATACGCAGTATTTT; CDR3aa: CASSQHRDRDTQYF